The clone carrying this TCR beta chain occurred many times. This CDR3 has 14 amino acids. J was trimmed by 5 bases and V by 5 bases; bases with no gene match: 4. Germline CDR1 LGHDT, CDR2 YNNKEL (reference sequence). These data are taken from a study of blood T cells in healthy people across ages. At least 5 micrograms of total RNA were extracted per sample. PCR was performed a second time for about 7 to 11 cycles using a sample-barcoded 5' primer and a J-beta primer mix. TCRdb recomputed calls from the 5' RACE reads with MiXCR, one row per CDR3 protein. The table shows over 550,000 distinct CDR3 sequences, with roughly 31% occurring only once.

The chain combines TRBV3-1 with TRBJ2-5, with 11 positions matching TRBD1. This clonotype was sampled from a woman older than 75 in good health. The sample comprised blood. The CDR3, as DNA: TGTGCCAGCAGCTGGACAGGGGGCGATGAGACCCAGTACTTC. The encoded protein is CASSWTGGDETQYF.